A single T cell receptor (beta chain) is shown here with its context. The source of the sample is a study of blood T cell repertoires in COVID-19. The V gene's germline CDR1 is SGHDN and CDR2 FVKESK. The CDR3 loop spans 14 amino acids. Trimming removed 1 base from V and 8 bases from J, with 14 bases in between. Measured with immunoSEQ multiplex PCR; TCRdb has only the in-frame clones, and not every one. The sample includes under 300,000 clones, roughly 90% of them seen just once. Sequencing used PBMCs or T cells enriched from blood (not recorded which). The chain couples TRBV14 to TRBJ1-2; no firm D call. The receptor comes from a woman younger than 45 with acute COVID-19. DNA of the CDR3: TGTGCCAGCAGCCAAGGGGGAGGCGTGCCCGGCTACACCTTC. Protein product: CASSQGGGVPGYTF.